The 32 T cell receptor beta chains below all came from one sample that was sequenced in a study of T cell repertoires in cytomegalovirus infection. From the reads, TCRdb called clonotypes with MiXCR, one entry per CDR3 protein. The profile covers 150,000 to 200,000 distinct CDR3 sequences, with approximately 14% appearing a single time and over 20% taken by the ten largest. Sequenced input: PBMCs. The receptors shown here come from a human donor in good health (CMV status not recorded). Some clones in this sample may be carry-over from other donors' samples.

The chain has TRBV5-4 and TRBJ2-1; D not resolved. V lost 5 bases and J lost 5, with 11 bases in between. From germline, CDR1 is SGHNT and CDR2 YYREEE (reference sequence). This CDR3 contains 13 residues. CDR3 in amino acids: CASRYQKDNEQFF. The CDR3 DNA is TGTGCCAGCAGATATCAGAAAGACAATGAGCAGTTCTTC.

V is TRBV7-3 and J is TRBJ1-1; D is possibly TRBD1 (6 bases). Germline V gene lookup returns CDR1 SGHTA and CDR2 FQGTGA. Trimming took off 1 base at V and 8 bases at J, with 11 bases between the two ends. The length of the CDR3 is 13 residues. As DNA, the CDR3 is TGTGCCAGCAGCTTAAGCCCCGACAGGGAAGCTTTCTTT. It yields the protein CASSLSPDREAFF.

The J gene is TRBJ2-7, the V gene TRBV2; 13 nucleotides agree with TRBD2. This CDR3 has 17 amino acids. Trimming cost V 3 bases and J 3 bases; bases outside gene matches: 8. Germline lookup yields CDR1 SNHLY and CDR2 FYNNEI. The CDR3 region has the DNA TGTGCCAGCAGTGACTCCGGACTAGCGGGAGCACTCTACGAGCAGTACTTC. Its protein is CASSDSGLAGALYEQYF.

The chain recombines TRBV6-2 or TRBV6-3 with TRBJ2-5; 8 positions agree with TRBD2. V shed 6 bases and J 5 bases; nucleotides not matched to a gene: 8. CDR3 length equals 14 residues. Germline CDR1 and CDR2: MNHEY and SVGEGT. In nucleotides, the CDR3 is TGTGCCAGCAGGGTCGGGAGGGCCCGGGAGACCCAGTACTTC. Translating it yields CASRVGRARETQYF.

Many counts were recorded for this clonotype. CDR3 in amino acids: CASSPGSSTGELFF. CDR3 nucleotide sequence: TGTGCCAGCAGCCCCGGAAGTTCCACCGGGGAGCTGTTTTTT. This chain connects TRBV6-6 to TRBJ2-2; unclear D gene. The length of the CDR3 is 14 residues. The germline V gene has CDR1 MNHNY and CDR2 SVGAGI (reference sequence). Trimming stripped 6 bases from V and 4 bases from J, with 12 bases between.

There are a few counts of this clonotype. The chain is built from TRBV6-1 and TRBJ2-1, with 9 positions matching TRBD2. The CDR3 covers 15 residues. Germline V lookup: CDR1 MNHNS, CDR2 SASEGT. The J segment lost 2 bases and the V segment lost 8 bases, leaving 7 bases of the junction unmatched. The CDR3 protein is CASRAGGEPYNEQFF. As DNA, the CDR3 is TGTGCCAGCCGAGCGGGAGGAGAGCCCTACAATGAGCAGTTCTTC.

This clonotype was observed a handful of times. V and J are TRBV15 and TRBJ2-7; D could derive from TRBD1 or TRBD2 (5 bases each). Germline V gene lookup returns CDR1 LNHNV and CDR2 YYDKDF (reference sequence). The CDR3 spans 15 residues. V lost 3 bases and J 0 bases, leaving 12 bases between the germline ends. The CDR3 protein is CATSSPGATSYEQYF. The CDR3 DNA sequence: TGTGCCACCAGCAGTCCCGGGGCCACCTCCTACGAGCAGTACTTC.

This clonotype was recorded many times. The chain employs TRBV7-9 and TRBJ2-7, with 7 bases aligning to TRBD2. CDR1 and CDR2 (germline): SEHNR, FQNEAQ (reference sequence). The CDR3 covers 14 residues. V was clipped by 5 bases and J by 3 bases; unmatched bases: 7. The CDR3, as DNA: TGTGCCAGCAGCGCGGGCGGGAGTCGCTACGAGCAGTACTTC. As protein: CASSAGGSRYEQYF.

This clonotype was counted between two and nine times. This chain links TRBV12-5 with TRBJ1-4, with D possibly TRBD1 on 6 matching bases. V was pared by 1 base and J by 7 bases, with 13 bases between. This CDR3 contains 15 residues. Germline V CDR1 and CDR2: LGHNT, FRNRAP. The CDR3 protein is CASGLDRGTPEKLFF. CDR3 sequence (DNA): TGTGCTAGTGGTTTGGACCGCGGGACACCTGAAAAACTGTTTTTT.

This clonotype was observed a few times. The chain recombines TRBV20-1 with TRBJ2-7; D is ambiguous. V lost 5 bases and J 5 bases, leaving 10 bases between the germline ends. There are 11 residues in the CDR3. Germline V gene lookup returns CDR1 DFQATT and CDR2 SNEGSKA (reference sequence). Written as DNA, the CDR3 is TGCAGTGCTTTATCTGACAACGAGCAGTACTTC. Translation gives CSALSDNEQYF.

The rearrangement uses TRBV11-2 and TRBJ2-1; 15 bases line up with TRBD2. V gave up 3 bases and J gave up 0 bases; unmatched junction bases: 18. This CDR3 is built from 23 residues. Germline CDR1 SGHAT, CDR2 FQNNGV. The CDR3 reads CASSFIRGQTGTSGRSSYNEQFF. CDR3 sequence (DNA): TGTGCCAGCAGCTTTATCCGGGGGCAAACCGGGACTAGCGGGAGGAGCTCCTACAATGAGCAGTTCTTC.

This clonotype was recorded many times. This sequence joins TRBV7-2 and TRBJ1-1, with a possible D match to TRBD1 (5 bases). Germline V CDR1 and CDR2: SGHTA, FQGNSA. Trimming shortened V by 5 bases and J by 4 bases, and 17 bases separated the two germline ends. This CDR3 contains 15 residues. DNA for the CDR3: TGTGCCAGCAGCCTCGGAGGAGGCGGGGGCACTGAAGCTTTCTTT. Translated: CASSLGGGGGTEAFF.

V gene TRBV29-1 combines with J gene TRBJ2-1; 10 bases map to TRBD2. This CDR3 is built from 15 residues. The germline gives CDR1 SQVTM, CDR2 ANQGSEA. Trimming took 6 bases from V and 0 from J; bases not matched to a gene: 5. The CDR3: CSVNPSGSSYNEQFF. The CDR3 DNA is TGCAGCGTGAATCCTAGCGGGAGCTCCTACAATGAGCAGTTCTTC.

This clonotype has only a few counts. The chain employs TRBV7-9 and TRBJ2-1, with TRBD2 matching over 12 bases. The V and J ends lost 4 bases and 6 bases, in that order; junction bases with no gene match: 7. The germline V gene has CDR1 SEHNR and CDR2 FQNEAQ (reference sequence). This CDR3 comprises 16 residues. DNA for the CDR3: TGTGCCAGCAGCTCTCCTAGCGGGAGGGGGGTCAATGAGCAGTTCTTC. Protein sequence: CASSSPSGRGVNEQFF.

This clonotype occurred many times. The chain combines TRBV11-2 with TRBJ1-5; TRBD1 is a possible D gene (5 bases). CDR3 size: 14 residues. Germline-derived CDR1 and CDR2 are SGHAT and FQNNGV. V was clipped by 4 bases and J by 3 bases, with 10 bases between them. CDR3 residues: CASSWDGLNQPQHF. CDR3 nucleotide sequence: TGTGCCAGCAGCTGGGACGGCCTCAATCAGCCCCAGCATTTT.

Worth noting for this clonotype: The junction does not match germline at one end; this may be a read error. The V and J genes are TRBV12-3 or TRBV12-4 and TRBJ1-1; no firm D call. CDR3 size: 15 residues. The CDR3 DNA follows: TGTGTCAGCAGTCTGACCGGGAATTGGAGGACTGAAGCTTTCTTT. Translated: CVSSLTGNWRTEAFF.

This chain connects TRBV20-1 to TRBJ2-1; no firm D call. This CDR3 spans 17 amino acids. Germline V gives CDR1 DFQATT, CDR2 SNEGSKA (reference sequence). Between the trimmed V and J ends, which lost 0 bases and 1 base, there was a span of 16 bases. The CDR3 nucleotides are TGCAGTGCTAGAGATCAATTTGGTGTGTTTTCCTACAATGAGCAGTTCTTC. It translates to CSARDQFGVFSYNEQFF.

This clonotype was counted at least ten times. The chain uses TRBV7-8 and TRBJ1-1; the D is unclear. The germline V and J ends were trimmed by 1 base and 4 bases, with 7 bases remaining between them. Germline assignment: CDR1 SGHVS and CDR2 FQNEAQ. The CDR3 is 13 residues long. The CDR3 DNA sequence: TGTGCCAGCAGCTTAGAAATTGGCACTGAAGCTTTCTTT. It specifies CASSLEIGTEAFF.

This clonotype was found a few times. The V gene is TRBV28, the J gene TRBJ1-3; TRBD1 matches at 7 bases. CDR3 length: 16 residues. With V trimmed by 5 bases and J by 0 bases, 7 bases remained unmatched. The germline CDR1 and CDR2 sequences are MDHEN and SYDVKM. The CDR3, as DNA: TGTGCCAGCAGTCGAAGGGGGCGGGCCTCTGGAAACACCATATATTTT. Translation gives CASSRRGRASGNTIYF.

The chain recombines TRBV5-1 with TRBJ1-5; D unclear. Germline assignment: CDR1 SGHRS and CDR2 YFSETQ. V dropped 1 base and J dropped 5 bases, with 10 bases sitting between them. CDR3 length equals 14 residues. The CDR3 protein is CASSLWSGYQPQHF. The CDR3 coding sequence is TGCGCCAGCAGCTTGTGGTCAGGTTATCAGCCCCAGCATTTT.

The chain is built from TRBV20-1 and TRBJ2-7, with 9 bases aligning to TRBD2. CDR1 is DFQATT and CDR2 is SNEGSKA in the germline V gene (reference sequence). Unmatched junction bases numbered 11, after V lost 7 bases and J lost 7 bases. This CDR3 comprises 13 residues. CDR3 residues: CSVRPGLAFEQYF. CDR3 sequence (DNA): TGCAGTGTCCGCCCGGGACTAGCATTTGAGCAGTACTTC.

This clonotype was seen at least ten times. V and J are TRBV10-3 and TRBJ2-2; D call uncertain. This CDR3 has 14 residues. Germline V lookup: CDR1 ENHRY, CDR2 SYGVKD. Trimming took off 2 bases at V and 4 bases at J, with 8 bases between the two ends. This chain's CDR3 is CAISEGKGTGELFF. The CDR3 DNA is TGTGCCATCAGTGAGGGGAAAGGCACCGGGGAGCTGTTTTTT.

This clonotype came up many times. The rearrangement joins TRBV27 to TRBJ1-1, with D possibly TRBD1 on 6 matching bases. This CDR3 is 14 amino acids long. V lost 5 bases to trimming and J lost 0 bases, with 10 bases between them. Germline CDR1 reads MNHEY; CDR2 reads SMNVEV (reference sequence). CDR3 DNA: TGTGCCAGCAGTCAACAGGGAGTGAACACTGAAGCTTTCTTT. Translation gives CASSQQGVNTEAFF.

This clonotype was detected a few times. The rearrangement uses TRBV10-3 and TRBJ2-1; 9 bases agree with TRBD2. The CDR3 spans 16 residues. The V and J ends lost 0 bases and 8 bases, in that order; junction bases with no gene match: 8. From germline, CDR1 is ENHRY and CDR2 SYGVKD. In DNA form, the CDR3 reads TGTGCCATCAGTGAGTCGAGAGCGGGGGGTAGGGATGAGCAGTTCTTC. It codes for CAISESRAGGRDEQFF.

This sequence joins TRBV12-3 or TRBV12-4 and TRBJ2-1, with TRBD2 matching 11 bases. The CDR3 spans 15 residues. With V trimmed by 0 bases and J by 9 bases, 4 bases remained unmatched. The CDR3 DNA reads TGTGCCAGCAGTTTAGCTCTAGCGGGGGGTGGTGAGCAGTTCTTC. It encodes CASSLALAGGGEQFF.

The sample holds many counts of this clonotype. J is TRBJ2-1 and V is TRBV2; D is perhaps TRBD2 (6 bases). CDR1 and CDR2 from the germline V gene are SNHLY and FYNNEI. This CDR3 is built from 10 residues. Trimming left V 8 bases short and J 11 bases short, with 10 bases between. CDR3 DNA: TGTGCCAGCGATAGGACTAAGCAGTTCTTC. It codes for CASDRTKQFF. The full variable domain, rest sourced from reference TRBV2 and TRBJ2-1, is EPEVTQTPSHQVTQMGQEVILRCVPISNHLYFYWYRQILGQKVEFLVSFYNNEISEKSEIFDDQFSVERPDGSNFTLKIRSTKLEDSAMYFCASDRTKQFFGPGTRLTVL.

This sequence joins TRBV20-1 and TRBJ2-7, with 7 bases fitting TRBD1. There are 17 residues in the CDR3. Per the germline V gene, CDR1 is DFQATT and CDR2 is SNEGSKA (reference sequence). Losses at the gene ends were 0 bases for V and 4 bases for J; bases not matched to a gene: 15. CDR3 region: CSARDQPLDRRAYEQYF. In DNA, the CDR3 is TGCAGTGCTAGAGATCAACCTCTGGACAGGCGGGCTTACGAGCAGTACTTC.

This clonotype was detected ten times or more. The chain has TRBV7-6 and TRBJ2-7; a weak D match, TRBD1 (5 bases). The V end was cut by 1 base, the J end by 4 bases, with 8 bases between. The length of the CDR3 is 13 residues. Per germline, CDR1 SGHVS and CDR2 FNYEAQ. The CDR3 sequence: CASSLGGRYEQYF. The CDR3 DNA follows: TGTGCCAGCAGCTTAGGGGGCCGGTACGAGCAGTACTTC.

The chain carries TRBV20-1 and TRBJ2-3; D gene ambiguous. Trimming removed 7 bases at V and 0 bases at J, with 14 bases between. Germline V gene lookup returns CDR1 DFQATT and CDR2 SNEGSKA (reference sequence). The CDR3 runs to 14 residues. CDR3 residues: CSVHLPASTDTQYF. CDR3 sequence (DNA): TGCAGTGTTCATCTTCCTGCTAGCACAGATACGCAGTATTTT.

This clonotype appeared many times. The chain uses TRBV28 and TRBJ2-7; D gene uncertain. CDR1 is MDHEN, CDR2 SYDVKM, per germline. This CDR3 spans 15 amino acids. With 4 bases removed from V and 3 bases from J, the gap between germline ends came to 16 bases. The CDR3 sequence: CASSSRYRIVYEQYF. CDR3 bases: TGTGCCAGCAGTTCCCGATACCGCATAGTCTACGAGCAGTACTTC.

The table lists this clonotype with many counts. The chain uses TRBV7-8 and TRBJ1-1, with a weak D call TRBD1 (5 bases). V was cut by 2 bases and J by 5 bases, with 12 bases left in between. The germline V gene has CDR1 SGHVS and CDR2 FQNEAQ. The CDR3 totals 14 residues. The CDR3 DNA reads TGTGCCAGCAGCTTAAGGGGTCAGCGGACTGAAGCTTTCTTT. Protein sequence: CASSLRGQRTEAFF.

This clonotype was counted many times. The rearrangement joins TRBV28 to TRBJ1-5; unclear D gene. The CDR3 covers 12 residues. The V end lost 7 bases, the J end lost 8 bases, and 12 bases lay between the germline ends. Germline V CDR1 and CDR2: MDHEN, SYDVKM. DNA of the CDR3: TGTGCCAGCAATCCCGGTTCTAAGCCCCAGCATTTT. It yields the protein CASNPGSKPQHF.